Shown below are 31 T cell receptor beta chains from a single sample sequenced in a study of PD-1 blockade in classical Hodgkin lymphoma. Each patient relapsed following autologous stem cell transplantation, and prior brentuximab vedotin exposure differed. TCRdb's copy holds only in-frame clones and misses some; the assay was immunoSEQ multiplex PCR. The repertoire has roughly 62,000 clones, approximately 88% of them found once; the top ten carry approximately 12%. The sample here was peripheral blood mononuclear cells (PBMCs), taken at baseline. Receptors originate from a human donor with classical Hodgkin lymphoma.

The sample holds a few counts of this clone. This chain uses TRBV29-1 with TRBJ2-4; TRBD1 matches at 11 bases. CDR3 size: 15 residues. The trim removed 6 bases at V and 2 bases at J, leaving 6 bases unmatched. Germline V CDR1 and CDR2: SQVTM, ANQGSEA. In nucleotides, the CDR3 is TGCAGCGTGGACGGGGACAGGGGGTCCAAAAACATTCAGTACTTC. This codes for CSVDGDRGSKNIQYF.

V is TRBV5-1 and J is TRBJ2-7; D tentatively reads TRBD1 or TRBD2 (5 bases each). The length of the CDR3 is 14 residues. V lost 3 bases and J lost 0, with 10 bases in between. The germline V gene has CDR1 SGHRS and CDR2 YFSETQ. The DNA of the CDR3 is TGCGCCAGCAGCTGGGACCTTAGCTCCTACGAGCAGTACTTC. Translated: CASSWDLSSYEQYF.

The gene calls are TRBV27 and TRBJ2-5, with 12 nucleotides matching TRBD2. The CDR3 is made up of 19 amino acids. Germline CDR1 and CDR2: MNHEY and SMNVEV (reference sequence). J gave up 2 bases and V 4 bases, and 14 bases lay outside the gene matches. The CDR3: CASSYLAGGLPHSQETQYF. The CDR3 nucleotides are TGTGCCAGCAGTTATCTAGCGGGGGGGCTTCCCCACTCACAAGAGACCCAGTACTTC.

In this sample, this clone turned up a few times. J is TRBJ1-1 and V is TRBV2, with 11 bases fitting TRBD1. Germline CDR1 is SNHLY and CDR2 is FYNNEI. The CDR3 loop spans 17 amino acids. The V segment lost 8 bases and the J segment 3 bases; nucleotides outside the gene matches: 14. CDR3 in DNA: TGTGCCAGCGGGGACAGGGGGGTAGGGGCTAGATACACTGAAGCTTTCTTT. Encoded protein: CASGDRGVGARYTEAFF.

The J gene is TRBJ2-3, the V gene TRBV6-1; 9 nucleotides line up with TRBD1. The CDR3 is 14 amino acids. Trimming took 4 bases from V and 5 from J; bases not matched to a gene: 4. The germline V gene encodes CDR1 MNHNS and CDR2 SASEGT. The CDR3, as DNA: TGTGCCAGCAGTGTCACAGGGGGCATAGATACGCAGTATTTT. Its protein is CASSVTGGIDTQYF.

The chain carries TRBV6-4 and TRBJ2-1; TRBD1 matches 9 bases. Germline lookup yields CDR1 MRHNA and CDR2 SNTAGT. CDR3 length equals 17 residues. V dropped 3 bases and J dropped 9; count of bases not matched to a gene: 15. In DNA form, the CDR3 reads TGTGCCAGCAGTGAGGCCGGGACAGGGCTACGTGATGGTGAGCAGTTCTTC. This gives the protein CASSEAGTGLRDGEQFF.

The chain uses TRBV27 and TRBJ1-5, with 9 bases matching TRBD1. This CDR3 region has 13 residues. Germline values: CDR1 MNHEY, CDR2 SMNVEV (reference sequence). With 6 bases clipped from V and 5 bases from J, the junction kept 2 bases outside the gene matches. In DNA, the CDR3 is TGTGCCAGCAGGGGACAGGGAGATCAGCCCCAGCATTTT. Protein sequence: CASRGQGDQPQHF.

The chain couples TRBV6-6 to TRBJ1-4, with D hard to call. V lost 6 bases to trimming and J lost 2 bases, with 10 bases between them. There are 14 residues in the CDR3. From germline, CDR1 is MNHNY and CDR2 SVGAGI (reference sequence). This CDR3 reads CASRPALTNEKLFF. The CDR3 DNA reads TGTGCCAGCAGACCCGCCCTTACTAATGAAAAACTGTTTTTT.

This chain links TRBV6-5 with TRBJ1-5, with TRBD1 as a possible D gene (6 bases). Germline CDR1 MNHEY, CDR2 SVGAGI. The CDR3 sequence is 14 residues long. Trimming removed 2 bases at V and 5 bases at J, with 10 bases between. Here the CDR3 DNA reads TGTGCCAGCAGTTACCGGGACACTGATCAGCCCCAGCATTTT. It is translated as CASSYRDTDQPQHF.

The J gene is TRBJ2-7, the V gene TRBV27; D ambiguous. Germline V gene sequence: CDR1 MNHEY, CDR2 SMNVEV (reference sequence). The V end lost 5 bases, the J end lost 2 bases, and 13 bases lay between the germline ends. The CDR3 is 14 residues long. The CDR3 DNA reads TGTGCCAGCAGTAGGGCAGCCTTTCCCTACGAGCAGTACTTC. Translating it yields CASSRAAFPYEQYF.

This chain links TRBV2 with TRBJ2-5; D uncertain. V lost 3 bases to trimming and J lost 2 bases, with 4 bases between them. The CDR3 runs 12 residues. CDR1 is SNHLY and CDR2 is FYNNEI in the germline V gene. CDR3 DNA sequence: TGTGCCAGCAGTGATTTGCAAGAGACCCAGTACTTC. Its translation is CASSDLQETQYF.

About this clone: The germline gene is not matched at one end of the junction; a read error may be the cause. CDR3 sequence (DNA): TGTGCCAGCAGTTTAACTAGCGGGGGCTACAAGCAGTACTTC. Translation: CASSLTSGGYKQYF. The chain is built from TRBV6-5 and TRBJ2-7, with 11 bases aligning to TRBD2. CDR1 is MNHEY, CDR2 SVGAGI, per germline. This CDR3 spans 14 amino acids.

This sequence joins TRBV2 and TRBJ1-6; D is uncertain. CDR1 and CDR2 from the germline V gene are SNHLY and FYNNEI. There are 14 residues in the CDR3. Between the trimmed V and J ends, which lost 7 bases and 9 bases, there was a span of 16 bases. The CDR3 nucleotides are TGTGCCAGCACCCGAGGTGGCTGGAGTTCACCCCTCCACTTT. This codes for CASTRGGWSSPLHF.

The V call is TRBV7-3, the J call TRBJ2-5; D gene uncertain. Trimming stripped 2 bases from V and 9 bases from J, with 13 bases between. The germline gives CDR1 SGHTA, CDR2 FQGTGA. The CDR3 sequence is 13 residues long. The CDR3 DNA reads TGTGCCAGCAGCTTATTTCCACGTTTTGCCCAGTACTTC. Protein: CASSLFPRFAQYF. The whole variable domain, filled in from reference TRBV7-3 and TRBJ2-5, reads GAGVSQTPSNKVTEKGKYVELRCDPISGHTALYWYRQSLGQGPEFLIYFQGTGAADDSGLPNDRFFAVRPEGSVSTLKIQRTERGDSAVYLCASSLFPRFAQYFGPGTRLLVL.

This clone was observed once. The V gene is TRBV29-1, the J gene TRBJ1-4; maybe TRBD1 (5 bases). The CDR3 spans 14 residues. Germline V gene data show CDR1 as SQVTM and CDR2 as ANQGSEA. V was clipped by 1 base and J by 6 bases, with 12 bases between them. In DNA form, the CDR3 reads TGCAGCGTTGAAGCGGGTGGGGCGCATGAAAAACTGTTTTTT. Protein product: CSVEAGGAHEKLFF.

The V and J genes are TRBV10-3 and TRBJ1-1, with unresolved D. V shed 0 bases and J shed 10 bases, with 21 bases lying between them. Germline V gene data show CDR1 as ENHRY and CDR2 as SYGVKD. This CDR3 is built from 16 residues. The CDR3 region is CAISESSDLLSGGAFF. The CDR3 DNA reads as TGTGCCATCAGTGAGTCAAGCGACCTCCTAAGTGGTGGAGCTTTCTTT.

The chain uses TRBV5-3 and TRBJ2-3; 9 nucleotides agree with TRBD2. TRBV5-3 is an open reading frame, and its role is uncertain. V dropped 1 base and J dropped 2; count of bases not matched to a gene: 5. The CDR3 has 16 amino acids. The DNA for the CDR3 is TGTGCCAGAAGCTTGCGGACTAGCGAATACACAGATACGCAGTATTTT. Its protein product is CARSLRTSEYTDTQYF.

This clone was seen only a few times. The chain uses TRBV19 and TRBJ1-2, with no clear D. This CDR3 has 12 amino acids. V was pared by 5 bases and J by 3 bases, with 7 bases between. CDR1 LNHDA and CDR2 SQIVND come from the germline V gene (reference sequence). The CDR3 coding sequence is TGTGCCAGTAGTGTGCGGGACTATGGCTACACCTTC. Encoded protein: CASSVRDYGYTF.

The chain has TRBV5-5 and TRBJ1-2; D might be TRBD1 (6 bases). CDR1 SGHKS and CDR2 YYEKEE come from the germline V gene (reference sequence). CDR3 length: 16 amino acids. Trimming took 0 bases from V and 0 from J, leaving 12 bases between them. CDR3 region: CASSLEWTASNYGYTF. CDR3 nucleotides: TGTGCCAGCAGCTTGGAGTGGACAGCATCTAACTATGGCTACACCTTC.

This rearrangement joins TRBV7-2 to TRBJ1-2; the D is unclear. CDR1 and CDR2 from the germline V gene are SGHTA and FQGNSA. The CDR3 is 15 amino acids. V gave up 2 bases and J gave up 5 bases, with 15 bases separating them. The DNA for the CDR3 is TGTGCCAGCAGCTTATTTGGAACAGTCGATTATGGCTACACCTTC. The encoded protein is CASSLFGTVDYGYTF.

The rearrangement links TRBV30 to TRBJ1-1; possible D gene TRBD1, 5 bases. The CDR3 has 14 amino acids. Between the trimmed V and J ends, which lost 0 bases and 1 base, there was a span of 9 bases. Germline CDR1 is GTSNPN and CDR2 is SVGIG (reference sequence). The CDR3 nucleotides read TGTGCCTGGAGTGTTCGGCAGGGGAACACTGAAGCTTTCTTT. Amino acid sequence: CAWSVRQGNTEAFF.

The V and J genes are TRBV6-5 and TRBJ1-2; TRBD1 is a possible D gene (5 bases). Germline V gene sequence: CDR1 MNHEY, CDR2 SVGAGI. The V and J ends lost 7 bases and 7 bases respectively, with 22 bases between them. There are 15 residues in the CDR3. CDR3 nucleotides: TGTGCCAGCATCGCCGGGGACCCAGGGTACGGTGGCTACACCTTC. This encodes CASIAGDPGYGGYTF.

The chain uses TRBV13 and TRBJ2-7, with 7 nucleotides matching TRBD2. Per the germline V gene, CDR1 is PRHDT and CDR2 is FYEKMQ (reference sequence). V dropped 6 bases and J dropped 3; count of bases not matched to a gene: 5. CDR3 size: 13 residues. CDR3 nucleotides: TGTGCCAGCAGTCAAGGACTAGTCTACGAGCAGTACTTC. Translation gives CASSQGLVYEQYF.

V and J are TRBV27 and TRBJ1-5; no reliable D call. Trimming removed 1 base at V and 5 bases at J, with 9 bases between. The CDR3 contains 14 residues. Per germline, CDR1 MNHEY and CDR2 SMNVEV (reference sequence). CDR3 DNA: TGTGCCAGCAGTTTATGGGCAGCCCATCAGCCCCAGCATTTT. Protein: CASSLWAAHQPQHF.

This chain's CDR3 is CASSVTPREGGYTF. The CDR3 nucleotides read TGTGCCAGCAGCGTAACCCCCCGGGAGGGCGGCTACACCTTC. This chain links TRBV9 with TRBJ1-2, with D unresolved. The length of the CDR3 is 14 residues. Germline V lookup: CDR1 SGDLS, CDR2 YYNGEE. V gave up 1 base and J gave up 8 bases, with 15 bases separating them.

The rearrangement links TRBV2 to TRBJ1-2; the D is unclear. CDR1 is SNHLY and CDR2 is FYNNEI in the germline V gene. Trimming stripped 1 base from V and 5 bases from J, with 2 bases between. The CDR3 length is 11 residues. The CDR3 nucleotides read TGTGCCAGCAGTGAAGAGTATGGCTACACCTTC. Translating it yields CASSEEYGYTF.

The CDR3 protein is CASSWGIRTEAFF. The CDR3 DNA follows: TGTGCCAGCAGCTGGGGGATTAGGACTGAAGCTTTCTTT. V is TRBV7-2 and J is TRBJ1-1; possible D gene TRBD1, 5 bases. The length of the CDR3 is 13 residues. Looked up from germline, CDR1 is SGHTA and CDR2 is FQGNSA. V was shortened by 4 bases and J by 5 bases, with 11 bases between the two germline ends.

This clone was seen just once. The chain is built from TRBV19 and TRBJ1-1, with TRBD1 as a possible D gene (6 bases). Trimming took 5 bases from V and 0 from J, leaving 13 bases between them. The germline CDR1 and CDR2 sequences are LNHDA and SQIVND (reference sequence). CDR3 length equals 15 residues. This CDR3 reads CASSWGAVMNTEAFF. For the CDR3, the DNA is TGTGCCAGTAGTTGGGGGGCTGTCATGAACACTGAAGCTTTCTTT.

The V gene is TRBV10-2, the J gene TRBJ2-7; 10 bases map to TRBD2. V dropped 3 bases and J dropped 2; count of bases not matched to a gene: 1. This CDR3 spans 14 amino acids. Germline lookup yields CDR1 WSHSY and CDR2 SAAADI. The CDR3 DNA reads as TGCGCCAGCAGTGAACTAGCGGGAACCTACGAGCAGTACTTC. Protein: CASSELAGTYEQYF.

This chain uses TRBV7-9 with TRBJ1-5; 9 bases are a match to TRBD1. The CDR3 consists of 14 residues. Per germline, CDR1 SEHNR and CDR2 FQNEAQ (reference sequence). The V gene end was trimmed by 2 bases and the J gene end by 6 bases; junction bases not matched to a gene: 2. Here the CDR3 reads CASSLTGGSQPQHF. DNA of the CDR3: TGTGCCAGCAGCTTAACAGGGGGCAGTCAGCCCCAGCATTTT.

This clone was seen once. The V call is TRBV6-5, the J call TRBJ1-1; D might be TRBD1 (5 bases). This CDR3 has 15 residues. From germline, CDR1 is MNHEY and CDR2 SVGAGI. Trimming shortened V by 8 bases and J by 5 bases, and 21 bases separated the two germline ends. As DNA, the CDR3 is TGTGCCAGCTTTTGGGTTTTGGGGGGAACAACTGAAGCTTTCTTT. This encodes CASFWVLGGTTEAFF.